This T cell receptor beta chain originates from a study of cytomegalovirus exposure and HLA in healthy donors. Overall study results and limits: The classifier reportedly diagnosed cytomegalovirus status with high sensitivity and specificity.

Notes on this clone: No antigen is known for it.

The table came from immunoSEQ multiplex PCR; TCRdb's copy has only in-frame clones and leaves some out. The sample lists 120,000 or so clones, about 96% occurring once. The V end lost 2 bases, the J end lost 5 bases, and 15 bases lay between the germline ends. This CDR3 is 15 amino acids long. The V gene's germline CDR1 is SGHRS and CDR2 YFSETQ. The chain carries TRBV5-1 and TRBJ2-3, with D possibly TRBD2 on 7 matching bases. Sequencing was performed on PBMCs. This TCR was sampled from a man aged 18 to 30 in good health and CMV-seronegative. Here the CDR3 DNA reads TGCGCCAGCAGCTTAGGGGGGGTTGGAGTAGATACGCAGTATTTT. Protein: CASSLGGVGVDTQYF.